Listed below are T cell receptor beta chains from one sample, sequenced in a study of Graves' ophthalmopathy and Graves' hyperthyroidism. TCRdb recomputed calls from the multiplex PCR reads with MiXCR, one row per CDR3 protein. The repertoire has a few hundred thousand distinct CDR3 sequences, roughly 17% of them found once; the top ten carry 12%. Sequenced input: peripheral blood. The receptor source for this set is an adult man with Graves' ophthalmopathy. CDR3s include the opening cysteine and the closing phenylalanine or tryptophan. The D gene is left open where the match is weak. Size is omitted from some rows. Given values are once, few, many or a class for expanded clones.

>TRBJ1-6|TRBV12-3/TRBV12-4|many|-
CASAGPNSPLHF
TGTGCCAGCGCCGGGCCTAATTCACCCCTCCACTTT
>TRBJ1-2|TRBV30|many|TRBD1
CAWDGWGAGGLDGYTF
TGTGCCTGGGATGGGTGGGGTGCAGGGGGCCTAGATGGCTACACCTTC
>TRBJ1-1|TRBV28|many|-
CASSELTGFMNTEAFF
TGTGCCAGCAGTGAATTAACAGGATTCATGAACACTGAAGCTTTCTTT
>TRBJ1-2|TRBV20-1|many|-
CSATVTKANYGYTF
TGCAGTGCTACGGTGACAAAGGCTAACTATGGCTACACCTTC
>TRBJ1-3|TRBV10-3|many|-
CAISLNSGNTIYF
TGTGCCATCAGCCTTAACTCTGGAAACACCATATATTTT
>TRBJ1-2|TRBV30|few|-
CAWSVRGLAGYTF
TGTGCCTGGAGTGTACGGGGGCTGGCTGGCTACACCTTC
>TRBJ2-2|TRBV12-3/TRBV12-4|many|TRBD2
CASSAMGGTSNTRELFF
TGTGCCAGCAGCGCAATGGGGGGGACTTCGAACACCAGGGAGCTGTTTTTT
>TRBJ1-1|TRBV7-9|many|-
CASSLGGWQNTEAFF
TGTGCCAGCAGCTTAGGTGGTTGGCAGAACACTGAAGCTTTCTTT
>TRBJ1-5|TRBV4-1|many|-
CASSQGAQPQHF
TGCGCCAGCAGCCAAGGCGCTCAGCCCCAGCATTTT
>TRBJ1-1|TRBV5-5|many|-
CASSLIDSMNTEAFF
TGTGCCAGCAGCTTGATCGACAGCATGAACACTGAAGCTTTCTTT
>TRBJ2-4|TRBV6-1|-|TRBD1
CASSSPRQGDIQYF
TGTGCCAGCAGTAGCCCACGGCAGGGGGACATTCAGTACTTC
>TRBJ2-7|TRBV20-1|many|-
CSANLAQGWEQYF
TGCAGTGCCAACCTCGCACAGGGCTGGGAGCAGTACTTC
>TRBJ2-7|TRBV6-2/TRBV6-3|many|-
CASARADEQYF
TGTGCCAGCGCAAGAGCGGACGAGCAGTACTTC
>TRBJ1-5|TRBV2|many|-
CASSGPVSNQPQHF
TGTGCCAGCAGTGGGCCAGTTAGCAATCAGCCCCAGCATTTT
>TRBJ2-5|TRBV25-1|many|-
CASSEGTELLQETQYF
TGTGCCAGCAGTGAAGGGACCGAGCTCCTCCAAGAGACCCAGTACTTC
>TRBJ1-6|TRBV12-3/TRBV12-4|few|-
CASSLTTESPLHF
TGTGCCAGCAGTTTGACCACGGAGTCACCCCTCCACTTT